This TCR beta chain appears in the sequencing data of a study of blood T cell repertoires in COVID-19. Clones were read by immunoSEQ multiplex PCR, and TCRdb kept only the in-frame ones, dropping some. The sample contains over 150,000 clones, approximately 83% of which appear only once. Those enrolled in Seattle joined during active infection and were followed longitudinally afterward. Germline trimming cut 3 bases from V and 10 bases from J; bases unmatched to any gene: 5. In germline, CDR1 is SGHTA, CDR2 FQGNSA. This CDR3 has 15 amino acids. The sequenced sample was peripheral blood. The TCR was taken from a woman between 35 and 50 years old with COVID-19, enrolled during active disease. V gene TRBV7-2 combines with J gene TRBJ1-6, with 11 bases fitting TRBD1. Here the CDR3 reads CASSFSGQGDSPLHF. CDR3 in DNA: TGTGCCAGCAGCTTCTCGGGACAGGGGGACTCACCCCTCCACTTT.